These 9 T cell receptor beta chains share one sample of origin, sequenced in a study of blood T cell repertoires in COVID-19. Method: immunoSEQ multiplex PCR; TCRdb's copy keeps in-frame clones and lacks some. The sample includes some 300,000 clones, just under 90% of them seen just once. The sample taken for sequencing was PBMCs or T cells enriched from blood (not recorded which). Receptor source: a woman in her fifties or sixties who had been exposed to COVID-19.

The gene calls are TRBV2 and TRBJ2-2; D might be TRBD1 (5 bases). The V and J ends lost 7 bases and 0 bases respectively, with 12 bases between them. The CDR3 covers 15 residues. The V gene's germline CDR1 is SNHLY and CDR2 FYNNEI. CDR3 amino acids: CASKEPGSNTGELFF. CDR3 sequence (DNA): TGTGCCAGCAAAGAGCCAGGGTCGAACACCGGGGAGCTGTTTTTT.

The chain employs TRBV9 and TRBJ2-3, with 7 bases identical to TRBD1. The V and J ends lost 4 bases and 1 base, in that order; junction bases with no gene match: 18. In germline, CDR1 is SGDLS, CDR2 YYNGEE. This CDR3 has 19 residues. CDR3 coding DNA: TGTGCCAGCAGCTCTCGGATTTCGCCGACAGGGTACGGCACAGATACGCAGTATTTT. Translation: CASSSRISPTGYGTDTQYF.

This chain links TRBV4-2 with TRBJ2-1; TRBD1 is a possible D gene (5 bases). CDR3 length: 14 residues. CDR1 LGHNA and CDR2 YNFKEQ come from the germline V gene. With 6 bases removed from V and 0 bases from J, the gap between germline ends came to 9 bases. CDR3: CASSGADSYNEQFF. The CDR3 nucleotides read TGTGCCAGCAGTGGGGCAGACTCCTACAATGAGCAGTTCTTC.

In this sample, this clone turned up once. The CDR3: CASSLAYNSVAYNEQFF. The DNA for the CDR3 is TGTGCCAGCAGCTTGGCCTATAATAGTGTCGCCTACAATGAGCAGTTCTTC. The chain couples TRBV5-8 to TRBJ2-1; D not certain. Trimming shortened V by 0 bases and J by 2 bases, and 15 bases separated the two germline ends. Germline V gene data show CDR1 as SGHTS and CDR2 as YDEGEE. The length of the CDR3 is 17 residues.

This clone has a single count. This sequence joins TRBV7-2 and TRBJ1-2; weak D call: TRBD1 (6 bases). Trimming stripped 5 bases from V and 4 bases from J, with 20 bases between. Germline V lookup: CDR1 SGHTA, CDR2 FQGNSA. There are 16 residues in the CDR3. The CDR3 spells CASSPRQAIHPYGYTF. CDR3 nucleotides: TGTGCCAGCAGCCCGAGACAGGCAATACACCCCTATGGCTACACCTTC. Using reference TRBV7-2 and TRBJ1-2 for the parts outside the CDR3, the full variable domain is GAGVSQSPSNKVTEKGKDVELRCDPISGHTALYWYRQSLGQGLEFLIYFQGNSAPDKSGLPSDRFSAERTGGSVSTLTIQRTQQEDSAVYLCASSPRQAIHPYGYTFGSGTRLTVV.

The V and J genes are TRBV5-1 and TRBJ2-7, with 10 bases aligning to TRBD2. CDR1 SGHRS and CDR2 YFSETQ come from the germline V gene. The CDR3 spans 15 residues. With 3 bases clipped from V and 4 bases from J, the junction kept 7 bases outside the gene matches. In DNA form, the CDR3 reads TGCGCCAGCAGCTCGGCTAGCGGGGGATTATACGAGCAGTACTTC. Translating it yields CASSSASGGLYEQYF.

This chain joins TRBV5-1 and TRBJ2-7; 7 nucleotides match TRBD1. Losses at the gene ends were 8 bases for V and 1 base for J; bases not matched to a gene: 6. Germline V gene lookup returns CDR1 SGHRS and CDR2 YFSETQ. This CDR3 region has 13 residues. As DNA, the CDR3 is TGCGCCAGTTGGACAGGCAATTCCTACGAGCAGTACTTC. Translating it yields CASWTGNSYEQYF. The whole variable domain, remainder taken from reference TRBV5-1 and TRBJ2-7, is KAGVTQTPRYLIKTRGQQVTLSCSPISGHRSVSWYQQTPGQGLQFLFEYFSETQRNKGNFPGRFSGRQFSNSRSEMNVSTLELGDSALYLCASWTGNSYEQYFGPGTRLTVT.

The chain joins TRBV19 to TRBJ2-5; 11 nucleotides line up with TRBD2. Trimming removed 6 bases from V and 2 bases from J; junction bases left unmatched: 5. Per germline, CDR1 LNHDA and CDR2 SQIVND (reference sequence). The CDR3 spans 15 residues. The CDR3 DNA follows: TGTGCCAGTAGCCCGGGACTAGCGGCACAAGAGACCCAGTACTTC. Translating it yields CASSPGLAAQETQYF.

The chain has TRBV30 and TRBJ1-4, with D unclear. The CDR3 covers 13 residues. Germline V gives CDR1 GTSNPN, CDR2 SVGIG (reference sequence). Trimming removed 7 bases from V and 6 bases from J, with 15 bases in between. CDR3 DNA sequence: TGTGCCTTTCGACTGAACCACTATGAAAAACTGTTTTTT. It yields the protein CAFRLNHYEKLFF.